This T cell receptor (beta chain) was recorded in a study of T cell responses to AZD1222 COVID-19 vaccine. Study-level points and caveats: Researchers took repertoire samples only after the peak T cell response had come. Spike-specific TCR breadth and depth went up after people got two AZD1222 doses. White British ancestry dominated among donors, who included more females, and clonal diversity was possibly underestimated.

To note about this clone: Its specificity is not known.

TCRdb's copy holds only in-frame clones and misses some; the assay was immunoSEQ multiplex PCR. The sample holds under 150,000 clones, approximately 94% seen once. The clonotype comes from an adult in good health. Sequencing used peripheral blood, obtained on day 0 of AZD1222 vaccination.

The DNA of the CDR3 is TGTGCCACCAGTCGGGACAGGGAATACAATGAGCAGTTCTTC. Translating gives CATSRDREYNEQFF. V and J are TRBV24-1 and TRBJ2-1; 9 nucleotides match TRBD1. This CDR3 is 14 amino acids long. CDR1 is KGHDR, CDR2 SFDVKD, per germline. The junction had 3 bases not matched to a gene; V was cut back by 6 bases and J by 4 bases.